The rows below give T cell receptor beta chains drawn from one sample of a study of cytomegalovirus exposure and HLA in healthy donors. Some clones are missing from TCRdb's copy, which holds only in-frame ones; the method was immunoSEQ multiplex PCR. The sample lists fewer than 250,000 clones, roughly 80% seen once, with roughly 3.2% in the top ten. The sample consisted of PBMCs. The receptors stem from a man aged 35-49 years in good health and CMV-seropositive. CDR3s include the opening cysteine and the closing phenylalanine or tryptophan. A D gene is named only where the DNA matches it firmly. Size is omitted from some rows. Given values are once, few, many or a class for expanded clones.

TRBV19	-	TRBJ2-5	-	CASSIRSSPGAQYF	TGTGCCAGTAGTATACGGAGTAGCCCGGGTGCCCAGTACTTC
TRBV5-4	-	TRBJ1-2	-	CASSTSGGQPTNYGYTF	TGTGCCAGCAGCACTTCGGGGGGGCAGCCTACTAACTATGGCTACACCTTC
TRBV27	TRBD1	TRBJ1-6	-	CASSLWGTGGSPLHF	TGTGCCAGCAGCCTCTGGGGGACAGGGGGTTCACCCCTCCACTTT
TRBV7-3	-	TRBJ1-2	-	CASSPRELYGYTF	TGTGCCAGCAGCCCCCGGGAACTATATGGCTACACCTTC
TRBV19	TRBD1	TRBJ1-5	once	CASSTGQGGQPQHF	TGTGCCAGTAGTACGGGACAGGGTGGACAGCCCCAGCATTTT
TRBV2	-	TRBJ2-1	-	CASSRGLGSYNEQFF	TGTGCCAGCAGCAGAGGGTTAGGCTCCTACAATGAGCAGTTCTTC
TRBV4-2	TRBD2	TRBJ2-7	few	CASSQVLAGGTSYEQYF	TGTGCCAGCAGCCAAGTCTTAGCGGGGGGGACATCCTACGAGCAGTACTTC
TRBV5-1	TRBD1	TRBJ1-2	once	CASSSRGGTGDLFYGYTF	TGCGCCAGCAGCTCGAGGGGGGGGACAGGGGATTTGTTCTATGGCTACACCTTC
TRBV7-3	TRBD2	TRBJ2-1	-	CASSLTRGGVNEQFF	TGTGCCAGCAGCTTAACGCGGGGGGGGGTCAATGAGCAGTTCTTC
TRBV30	-	TRBJ2-7	-	CAWRGRGKEQYF	TGTGCCTGGAGGGGTAGGGGGAAAGAGCAGTACTTC
TRBV19	-	TRBJ1-1	-	CASSELDREAFF	TGTGCCAGTAGTGAGCTTGACAGGGAAGCTTTCTTT
TRBV9	TRBD2	TRBJ2-1	once	CASSGLARGAYNEQFF	TGTGCCAGCAGCGGACTAGCGAGGGGTGCCTACAATGAGCAGTTCTTC
TRBV7-2	-	TRBJ1-2	once	CASSFGGDAYGYTF	TGCGCCAGCAGTTTTGGGGGCGACGCCTATGGCTACACCTTC
TRBV25-1	-	TRBJ2-7	-	CASSNQGKGYYEQYF	TGTGCCAGCAGTAACCAGGGAAAGGGCTACTACGAGCAGTACTTC
TRBV4-2	-	TRBJ2-7	-	CASSQVSGEGYEQYF	TGTGCCAGCAGCCAAGTCTCCGGTGAGGGCTACGAGCAGTACTTC
TRBV7-9	-	TRBJ1-2	-	CASSFLGPRPREDYGYTF	TGTGCCAGCAGCTTCCTTGGACCTCGGCCCAGGGAGGACTATGGCTACACCTTC
TRBV19	-	TRBJ2-1	-	CASSIGGTPGNEQFF	TGTGCCAGTAGTATAGGAGGGACTCCGGGCAATGAGCAGTTCTTC
TRBV2	-	TRBJ2-7	-	CASSDGRGWYEQYF	TGTGCCAGCAGTGATGGCAGGGGATGGTACGAGCAGTACTTC
TRBV15	TRBD1	TRBJ2-7	-	CATTLLGQGRGEQYF	TGTGCCACCACCCTCCTCGGACAGGGTCGTGGCGAGCAGTACTTC
TRBV19	TRBD1	TRBJ2-6	-	CASSVQGAAGANVLTF	TGTGCCAGTAGTGTCCAGGGGGCGGCAGGGGCCAACGTCCTGACTTTC
TRBV18	TRBD2	TRBJ2-5	-	CASSSIAGEYQETQYF	TGTGCCAGCTCATCAATAGCGGGAGAGTACCAAGAGACCCAGTACTTC
TRBV6-6	-	TRBJ1-4	-	CASSPRGEGEKLFF	TGTGCCAGCAGCCCCCGGGGGGAGGGGGAAAAACTGTTTTTT
TRBV6-5	-	TRBJ1-2	-	CASSSGGLLYGYTF	TGTGCCAGCAGTTCCGGGGGGCTCCTATATGGCTACACCTTC
TRBV6-1	-	TRBJ2-7	-	CASSLQAWEQYF	TGTGCCAGCAGCTTACAAGCGTGGGAGCAGTACTTC
TRBV7-2	-	TRBJ2-7	-	CASSLGSGTPSYEQYF	TGTGCCAGCAGCTTAGGTTCCGGGACTCCCTCCTACGAGCAGTACTTC
TRBV9	-	TRBJ2-5	-	CASSALMAEKETQYF	TGTGCCAGCAGCGCCCTTATGGCGGAGAAAGAGACCCAGTACTTC
TRBV10-3	-	TRBJ1-3	-	CAISPQGHSGNTIYF	TGTGCCATCAGTCCACAGGGTCACTCTGGAAACACCATATATTTT
TRBV27	TRBD2	TRBJ2-5	-	CASSPMTSGGAETQYF	TGTGCCAGCAGTCCGATGACTAGCGGGGGGGCTGAGACCCAGTACTTC
TRBV6-1	TRBD1	TRBJ1-2	-	CASSLGRTGAYGYTF	TGTGCCAGCAGTTTAGGGCGAACAGGGGCCTATGGCTACACCTTC
TRBV6-5	TRBD2	TRBJ2-7	-	CASRTSGVGEQYF	TGTGCCAGCAGGACAAGCGGGGTAGGCGAGCAGTACTTC
TRBV27	-	TRBJ2-7	-	CASSSILGLYEQYF	TGTGCCAGCAGTTCAATTTTAGGACTCTACGAGCAGTACTTC
TRBV29-1	-	TRBJ1-2	-	CSVEGGGQSNYGYTF	TGCAGCGTTGAAGGGGGAGGGCAGTCTAACTATGGCTACACCTTC
TRBV11-2	-	TRBJ2-7	-	CASSSQGWPTYEQYF	TGTGCCAGCAGCTCCCAGGGGTGGCCAACCTACGAGCAGTACTTC
TRBV6-6	-	TRBJ1-3	-	CASRKDRISGNTIYF	TGTGCCAGCAGAAAAGACAGGATCTCTGGAAACACCATATATTTT
TRBV7-9	-	TRBJ2-5	few	CASSIRVPETQYF	TGTGCCAGCAGCATCAGGGTACCAGAGACCCAGTACTTC
TRBV7-9	-	TRBJ2-7	few	CASSLRGEQYF	TGTGCCAGCAGCTTAAGGGGGGAGCAGTACTTC
TRBV5-6	-	TRBJ1-1	few	CASSSRGLSTEAFF	TGTGCCAGCAGCTCTCGGGGTCTGAGCACTGAAGCTTTCTTT
TRBV18	TRBD2	TRBJ2-7	once	CASSPGLAGGYEQYF	TGTGCCAGCTCACCGGGACTAGCGGGAGGGTACGAGCAGTACTTC
TRBV29-1	TRBD1	TRBJ2-5	-	CSVDRGLGETQYF	TGCAGCGTTGACAGGGGGTTAGGGGAGACCCAGTACTTC
TRBV5-1	-	TRBJ2-1	-	CASSPLVADLYNEQFF	TGCGCCAGCAGCCCCCTCGTAGCGGACCTTTACAATGAGCAGTTCTTC
TRBV29-1	-	TRBJ1-2	-	CSVRQLLNYGYTF	TGCAGCGTCCGACAGCTCCTCAACTATGGCTACACCTTC
TRBV27	TRBD1	TRBJ2-4	-	CASRRASRTGGLGNIQYF	TGTGCCAGCAGAAGGGCCAGTCGGACAGGGGGGCTGGGGAACATTCAGTACTTC
TRBV6-5	-	TRBJ2-7	-	CASSYFRTESGYEQYF	TGTGCCAGCAGTTACTTCCGGACAGAGAGTGGCTACGAGCAGTACTTC
TRBV30	TRBD1	TRBJ2-1	once	CAWSADRESHNEQFF	TGTGCCTGGAGCGCCGACAGGGAATCACACAATGAGCAGTTCTTC
TRBV2	-	TRBJ1-2	-	CASSDYREGYTF	TGTGCCAGCAGTGATTACAGGGAGGGCTACACCTTC
TRBV9	-	TRBJ1-6	once	CASSSQTVVGNSPLHF	TGTGCCAGCAGCTCCCAGACCGTAGTCGGGAATTCACCCCTCCACTTT